The 26 T cell receptor beta chains given below trace back to one sample, sequenced in a study of spatial heterogeneity in lung cancer. The time point was: sample taken at primary tumor resection. Sequencing was performed on whole RNA extracted from tumor and nontumor lung tissue, or from frozen PBMC, and the material was left unsorted. TCRdb fed the 5' RACE reads into MiXCR, producing one record per CDR3 protein. The sample shows a few thousand distinct CDR3 sequences, roughly 18% of them seen only once. The sequences come from normal lung tissue next to the tumor, collected at surgery. These receptors all stem from a male donor with early-stage non-small cell lung cancer.

This clonotype is labeled as medium-sized. CDR3 residues: CASSLAGAREQFF. DNA for the CDR3: TGTGCCAGCAGCTTAGCGGGGGCCCGTGAGCAGTTCTTC. The rearrangement uses TRBV7-2 and TRBJ2-1; possibly TRBD1 for D (6 bases). The germline gives CDR1 SGHTA, CDR2 FQGNSA. The V gene lost 0 bases and the J gene lost 9 bases, with 9 bases spanning the gap. The CDR3 is 13 amino acids.

The V call is TRBV11-2, the J call TRBJ2-2, with D unresolved. The germline V gene has CDR1 SGHAT and CDR2 FQNNGV. Trimming removed 3 bases from V and 0 bases from J, with 5 bases in between. This CDR3 comprises 14 residues. The CDR3 DNA reads TGTGCCAGCAGCTTTAACGCGAACACCGGGGAGCTGTTTTTT. This encodes CASSFNANTGELFF.

CDR3: CASSPDRAIYEQYF. CDR3 nucleotide sequence: TGTGCCAGCAGCCCGGACAGGGCAATCTACGAGCAGTACTTC. The J gene is TRBJ2-7, the V gene TRBV7-9, with 8 bases that match TRBD1. Germline CDR1 and CDR2: SEHNR and FQNEAQ (reference sequence). Trimming at V came to 5 bases and at J to 3 bases, leaving 6 bases not matched to a gene. The CDR3 is 14 residues long.

This chain's CDR3 is CSVSAGGIYEQFF. As DNA, the CDR3 is TGCAGCGTTTCGGCGGGAGGGATATATGAGCAGTTCTTC. J is TRBJ2-1 and V is TRBV29-1; TRBD2 aligns across 9 bases. CDR1 and CDR2 from the germline V gene are SQVTM and ANQGSEA. The CDR3 is 13 residues long. The junction had 7 bases not matched to a gene; V was cut back by 5 bases and J by 8 bases.

Within the sample, this clonotype is medium-sized. The rearrangement uses TRBV23-1 and TRBJ2-2; TRBD1 agrees at 8 bases. TRBV23-1 is sorted into the ORF group, with uncertain function. Trimming took 8 bases from V and 7 from J; bases not matched to a gene: 21. The CDR3 is 18 amino acids. This CDR3 is CASRQWNFRGLEVGELFF. DNA for the CDR3: TGCGCCAGCCGCCAATGGAATTTCAGGGGGCTAGAGGTCGGGGAGCTGTTTTTT.

V usage is TRBV4-2 and J usage is TRBJ2-3, with 7 bases that match TRBD1. V was pared by 0 bases and J by 5 bases, with 8 bases of the junction left unmatched. There are 16 residues in the CDR3. Germline CDR1 reads LGHNA; CDR2 reads YNFKEQ. The CDR3 reads CASSQEFRGMGDTQYF. In DNA form, the CDR3 reads TGTGCCAGCAGCCAAGAATTCAGGGGGATGGGAGATACGCAGTATTTT.

By sample share, this clonotype is medium-sized. V gene TRBV5-1 combines with J gene TRBJ2-6; the D is unclear. CDR1 is SGHRS, CDR2 YFSETQ, per germline. CDR3 length: 15 residues. Trimming removed 4 bases at V and 0 bases at J, with 8 bases between. This CDR3 is CASSPEPSGANVLTF. The CDR3 nucleotides read TGCGCCAGCAGCCCCGAGCCCTCTGGGGCCAACGTCCTGACTTTC.

This clonotype was seen only a few times. The gene calls are TRBV20-1 and TRBJ2-3, with no clear D. Trimming stripped 1 base from V and 6 bases from J, with 11 bases between. The CDR3 totals 13 residues. Germline CDR1 and CDR2: DFQATT and SNEGSKA (reference sequence). CDR3 nucleotides: TGCAGTGCTAGAGGAATAAGCCAGGATACGCAGTATTTT. Amino acid sequence: CSARGISQDTQYF.

The genes are TRBV24-1 and TRBJ2-5, with D perhaps being TRBD1 or TRBD2 (5 bases each). V was trimmed by 9 bases and J by 5 bases, leaving 15 bases between them. The CDR3 runs to 13 residues. Germline CDR1 is KGHDR and CDR2 is SFDVKD. The CDR3 DNA reads as TGTGCCACCGCGACAGCCGGAGGTGAGACCCAGTACTTC. The encoded protein is CATATAGGETQYF.

This clonotype qualifies as medium-sized. This chain joins TRBV23-1 and TRBJ2-1; the D call may be TRBD1 or TRBD2 (7 bases each). TRBV23-1 is reported as an ORF; its role is uncertain. The CDR3 has 17 amino acids. V was trimmed by 0 bases and J by 3 bases, leaving 15 bases between them. The CDR3 loop is CASSQSLGGGLYNEQFF. The DNA for the CDR3 is TGCGCCAGCAGTCAATCGTTGGGAGGGGGCCTCTACAATGAGCAGTTCTTC.

This clonotype is medium-sized by share. The DNA of the CDR3 is TGTGCCAGCAGTTTATCTACCGTAAACACCGGGGAGCTGTTTTTT. Translation: CASSLSTVNTGELFF. The J gene is TRBJ2-2, the V gene TRBV27, with D unresolved. This CDR3 comprises 15 residues. Trimming removed 0 bases from V and 2 bases from J, with 7 bases in between. Germline-derived CDR1 and CDR2 are MNHEY and SMNVEV (reference sequence).

This clonotype is termed medium-sized. This sequence joins TRBV11-2 and TRBJ2-7; perhaps D is TRBD1 or TRBD2 (7 bases each). V lost 1 base and J lost 3, with 13 bases in between. This CDR3 comprises 15 residues. Germline lookup yields CDR1 SGHAT and CDR2 FQNNGV. In DNA, the CDR3 is TGTGCCAGCAGCTTAGCAGGGGGGGGCAGCTACGAGCAGTACGTC. The encoded protein is CASSLAGGGSYEQYV.

At least ten counts were recorded for this clonotype. V is TRBV7-8 and J is TRBJ2-1; D gene ambiguous. Trimming removed 5 bases at V and 0 bases at J, with 8 bases between. The CDR3 totals 14 residues. The germline V gene has CDR1 SGHVS and CDR2 FQNEAQ. CDR3 bases: TGTGCCAGCAGCCGTAGCACCTCCTACAATGAGCAGTTCTTC. Protein product: CASSRSTSYNEQFF.

This sequence joins TRBV5-1 and TRBJ2-2; D unresolved. Trimming stripped 0 bases from V and 1 base from J, with 4 bases between. The length of the CDR3 is 14 residues. Germline CDR1 and CDR2: SGHRS and YFSETQ. The CDR3, as DNA: TGCGCCAGCAGCTTGGGACTGAACACCGGGGAGCTGTTTTTT. Its protein product is CASSLGLNTGELFF. The variable domain in full, with the rest retrieved from reference TRBV5-1 and TRBJ2-2, is KAGVTQTPRYLIKTRGQQVTLSCSPISGHRSVSWYQQTPGQGLQFLFEYFSETQRNKGNFPGRFSGRQFSNSRSEMNVSTLELGDSALYLCASSLGLNTGELFFGEGSRLTVL.

V usage is TRBV3-1 and J usage is TRBJ2-6, with D unclear. Germline V gene sequence: CDR1 LGHDT, CDR2 YNNKEL (reference sequence). Trimming left V 0 bases short and J 2 bases short, with 5 bases between. The CDR3 sequence is 15 residues long. This chain's CDR3 is CASSQEGPGANVLTF. CDR3 DNA sequence: TGTGCCAGCAGCCAAGAGGGTCCTGGGGCCAACGTCCTGACTTTC.

This clonotype is medium-sized within its sample. The chain uses TRBV2 and TRBJ1-1; 10 positions agree with TRBD1. V gave up 4 bases and J gave up 5 bases; unmatched junction bases: 7. This CDR3 contains 15 residues. Germline CDR1 is SNHLY and CDR2 is FYNNEI. CDR3 bases: TGTGCCAGCAGTGGATCTGGGACAGGGGAGACTGAAGCTTTCTTT. Its translation is CASSGSGTGETEAFF.

In this sample, this clonotype turned up once. V gene TRBV30 combines with J gene TRBJ1-6; TRBD1 might be the D (5 bases). The CDR3 length is 17 residues. V was shortened by 4 bases and J by 0 bases, with 16 bases between the two germline ends. Germline V gives CDR1 GTSNPN, CDR2 SVGIG (reference sequence). CDR3: CAWTSPGGSSYNSPLHF. CDR3 sequence (DNA): TGTGCCTGGACTAGTCCGGGGGGAAGCTCCTATAATTCACCCCTCCACTTT.

This clonotype is labeled as large. The V and J genes are TRBV4-2 and TRBJ2-5, with 14 bases matching TRBD2. The CDR3 loop spans 16 amino acids. Trimming removed 5 bases from V and 3 bases from J; junction bases left unmatched: 5. The germline V gene encodes CDR1 LGHNA and CDR2 YNFKEQ. The CDR3 region is CASSEGLAGAEETQYF. The CDR3, as DNA: TGTGCCAGCAGCGAGGGACTAGCGGGGGCTGAAGAGACCCAGTACTTC.

This clonotype has a count of ten or more. The chain employs TRBV7-9 and TRBJ2-7; TRBD1 might be the D (5 bases). This CDR3 region has 13 residues. With 5 bases removed from V and 7 bases from J, the gap between germline ends came to 15 bases. Per germline, CDR1 SEHNR and CDR2 FQNEAQ (reference sequence). CDR3 region: CASSLTQGGEQYV. The CDR3 coding sequence is TGTGCCAGCAGCCTAACCCAGGGTGGAGAGCAGTACGTC.

The V call is TRBV20-1, the J call TRBJ2-7; D not resolved. V was pared by 4 bases and J by 3 bases, with 16 bases between. This CDR3 spans 14 amino acids. Germline V gives CDR1 DFQATT, CDR2 SNEGSKA (reference sequence). The CDR3 bases are TGCAGTGCTAAGGGTACCAACTCCGGCTACGAGCAGTACTTC. Protein product: CSAKGTNSGYEQYF.

This clonotype came up many times. The chain is built from TRBV20-1 and TRBJ1-3, with D possibly being TRBD1 (6 bases). V was trimmed by 5 bases and J by 0 bases, leaving 14 bases between them. Germline V gene sequence: CDR1 DFQATT, CDR2 SNEGSKA (reference sequence). The CDR3 totals 15 residues. The CDR3 nucleotides are TGCAGTGCTGTAGTCGGACAGCTCTCTGGAAACACCATATATTTT. This encodes CSAVVGQLSGNTIYF.

The rearrangement uses TRBV29-1 and TRBJ2-7; 10 bases match TRBD1. The length of the CDR3 is 15 residues. Trimming took 5 bases from V and 3 from J; bases not matched to a gene: 10. Germline V CDR1 and CDR2: SQVTM, ANQGSEA. CDR3 coding DNA: TGCAGCGTTTCAGTCTTAGGGACAGGGGTCTACGAGCAGTACTTC. It specifies CSVSVLGTGVYEQYF.

This clonotype occurred many times. The gene calls are TRBV1 and TRBJ2-7. TRBV1 is shown as a pseudogene. This CDR3 contains 11 residues. CDR3 coding DNA: TGCACCAGCAGCCGTGCCTACGAGCAGTACTTC. Its protein product is CTSSRAYEQYF.

This clonotype appeared once. In DNA, the CDR3 is TGTGCCAGCTTCACTCCGGGACAGCACTACAATGAGCAGTTCTTC. It specifies CASFTPGQHYNEQFF. This chain joins TRBV28 and TRBJ2-1, with 7 bases fitting TRBD1. V lost 8 bases and J lost 3; bases outside the gene matches: 10. The CDR3 is made up of 15 amino acids. In germline, CDR1 is MDHEN, CDR2 SYDVKM.

Points on this clonotype: A read error is possible here, since a much larger clone lies one base away. The rearrangement links TRBV28 to TRBJ1-5, with D tentatively TRBD1 (6 bases). Germline CDR1 MDHEN, CDR2 SYDVKM. The CDR3 totals 13 residues. DNA for the CDR3: TGTGCCAACAGTCAAGGGGGGAATCAGCCCCAGCATTTT. Encoded protein: CANSQGGNQPQHF.

This clonotype counts as medium-sized (0.01 to 0.1%). The chain combines TRBV27 with TRBJ2-5; 10 bases are a match to TRBD2. The CDR3 runs 15 residues. CDR1 MNHEY and CDR2 SMNVEV come from the germline V gene (reference sequence). J gave up 4 bases and V 4 bases, and 6 bases lay outside the gene matches. In DNA, the CDR3 is TGTGCCAGCAGTTCGGGACTAGCGTTTGGAGAGACCCAGTACTTC. Amino acids: CASSSGLAFGETQYF.